These T cell receptor beta chains were read from a single sample in a study of T cells after posttransplantation cyclophosphamide. Sequenced by immunoSEQ multiplex PCR; TCRdb stores in-frame clones only, minus some. The sample includes about 12,000 clones, roughly 2% of them seen just once. The sample in question was PBMCs, obtained after allogeneic stem cell transplant with posttransplant cyclophosphamide. These TCRs come from a male patient aged 25-45 years who received an allogeneic stem cell transplant from a related donor, was CMV-positive, and had no GVHD. Some of the T cells may derive from the graft donor. The CDR3 runs from the conserved cysteine through the conserved F or W. A D gene is named only where the DNA matches it firmly. Clone size appears in some rows only: once, few, many, or a class for an expanded clone.

abundance	v_gene	d_gene	j_gene	CDR3nt	CDR3aa
few	TRBV6-5	TRBD1	TRBJ2-3	TGTGCCAGCAGTTACTCGATTGGGACAGCAGATACGCAGTATTTT	CASSYSIGTADTQYF
.	TRBV19	TRBD1	TRBJ1-2	TGTGCCAGTAGACACTCGACAGGGGGCAACGGCTACACCTTC	CASRHSTGGNGYTF
.	TRBV7-8	.	TRBJ2-7	TGTGCCAGCAGCACGGACATCGTTCGGGAGCAGTACTTC	CASSTDIVREQYF
medium-sized	TRBV28	.	TRBJ2-1	TGTGCCAGCACCTCGGCGGGCGCTACGACCTCCTACAATGAGCAGTTCTTC	CASTSAGATTSYNEQFF
.	TRBV7-3	.	TRBJ2-2	TGTGCCAGCAGCTTAAGGGGGCCGAACACCGGGGAGCTGTTTTTT	CASSLRGPNTGELFF
.	TRBV9	.	TRBJ1-2	TGTGCCAGCAGCCCCAGATCGCAGTCTAACTATGGCTACACCTTC	CASSPRSQSNYGYTF
.	TRBV11-1	.	TRBJ2-1	TGTGCCAGCAGCCCAAGAGCGGGTAGCTCCTACAATGAGCAGTTCTTC	CASSPRAGSSYNEQFF
few	TRBV7-8	TRBD1	TRBJ1-3	TGTGCCAGCGGAACAGGGGGCATAACTGGAAACACCATATATTTT	CASGTGGITGNTIYF
few	TRBV7-8	TRBD1	TRBJ2-5	TGTGCCAGCAGCTTAGTTTTTAGGACAGGGAGAGAGACCCAGTACTTC	CASSLVFRTGRETQYF
few	TRBV2	.	TRBJ2-7	TGTGCCAGCAGTGAAAGTGGGGGGTCGAGACTCTACGAGCAGTACTTC	CASSESGGSRLYEQYF
.	TRBV19	TRBD2	TRBJ2-3	TGTGCCAGTAGTCGGGCGGGAGTCCCCACAGATACGCAGTATTTT	CASSRAGVPTDTQYF
few	TRBV5-1	TRBD2	TRBJ2-1	TGCGCCAGCAGCTTTAGCGGGGCTACCTACAATGAGCAGTTCTTC	CASSFSGATYNEQFF
few	TRBV5-8	.	TRBJ2-1	TGTGCCAGCAGCTTTCGGGGGAGCTCCTACAATGAGCAGTTCTTC	CASSFRGSSYNEQFF
.	TRBV27	TRBD1	TRBJ2-1	TGTGCCAGCAGTCCCAACCTCGGACAGGGGACCTACAATGAGCAGTTCTTC	CASSPNLGQGTYNEQFF
few	TRBV19	TRBD1	TRBJ1-2	TGTGCCAGTAAGGCAAGGCAGGGGGCAAGCTATGGCTACACCTTC	CASKARQGASYGYTF
.	TRBV5-5	.	TRBJ2-3	TGTGCCAGCAGCGTACAGCCACTCACAGATACGCAGTATTTT	CASSVQPLTDTQYF
.	TRBV25-1	TRBD2	TRBJ2-5	TGTGCCAGCAGTGAATTAGTGGGGGAGGGGGAGACCCAGTACTTC	CASSELVGEGETQYF
.	TRBV13	.	TRBJ2-1	TGTGCCAGCAGCCCTGAAACAACCTACAATGAGCAGTTCTTC	CASSPETTYNEQFF
few	TRBV10-1	TRBD1	TRBJ2-7	TGCGCCAGCTCTAAGGGACAGAATTACGAGCAGTACTTC	CASSKGQNYEQYF
few	TRBV10-2	.	TRBJ1-1	TGCGCCAGCAGAGCCGGGGGGCTCGGCACTGAAGCTTTCTTT	CASRAGGLGTEAFF
few	TRBV13	TRBD1	TRBJ1-6	TGTGCCAGCAGCCCGGGGACAGCCTATAATTCACCCCTCCACTTT	CASSPGTAYNSPLHF
few	TRBV19	.	TRBJ1-5	TGTGCCAGTAGTCCAGGGGAGCGGGGGAATCAGCCCCAGCATTTT	CASSPGERGNQPQHF